The following is a T cell receptor (beta chain) sequence with its context. A single count supports this clone. Its antigen is unknown. Base qualities were left out, and no much larger clone turns up one base away. The method behind the library was the immunoSEQ multiplex PCR assay. Drawn from immuneACCESS, this table holds only the in-frame rearrangements with V and J called that TCRdb kept. Clones are partly lost; checked studies trace under half to an unresolved V gene and leave the rest unexplained. This sample has around 25,000 clones in its table, and approximately 90% of those were observed once. The leading ten clones occupy about a fifth of the sample. From the germline V gene, CDR1 is MNHEY and CDR2 is SVGAGI. V trim: 2 bases; J trim: 4 bases; unmatched bases: 6. The CDR3 measures 16 amino acids from cysteine to phenylalanine. Only CDR3 DNA is held: 48 bases, read in frame from base 1. Repertoires were sampled repeatedly over the course of chemoradiotherapy so that clonal expansion in the tumor microenvironment could be followed.

The data were obtained in a study of chemoradiotherapy in HPV16-positive cancers (dated by TCRdb to between 2021 and 2024). General notes on the study: Using functional T-cell assays on cells from a couple of HPV16-positive patients, the researchers defined candidate HPV-specific T-cell clones and common TCR motifs. The candidate HPV-specific TCRs and motifs were subsequently tracked in TCR repertoires obtained from roughly 90 patients with HPV-related cancers. The study asked whether T-cell immunity to the HPV oncoproteins E6 and E7 changes during chemoradiotherapy and whether this immunity affects survival. Results the study describes overall, beyond this receptor: In HPV16-positive patients, expansion of HPV-responsive T cells during chemoradiotherapy was associated with improved recurrence-free survival. Only a couple of HPV16-positive patients were used to derive the functional definition of HPV-specific T cells, and the survival association was reported for HPV16-positive patients. Expansion of candidate HPV-specific clones and E7-related TCR motifs was observed in the tumor microenvironment during treatment, whereas no such expansion was observed for non-HPV-specific T cells.

The chain employs TRBV6-5 and TRBJ2-1; the junction holds 9 bases that match TRBD2. This clonotype originated in a human donor with HPV-associated anogenital cancer. Sequenced here: blood, sampled from a patient who underwent chemoradiotherapy. The encoded CDR3 is CASSYNLAGTYNEQFF. The nucleotide sequence is given as TGTGCCAGCAGTTACAATCTAGCGGGGACATACAATGAGCAGTTCTTC.